This T cell receptor (beta chain) was obtained from a study of OX40 agonist ivuxolimab in advanced cancers. Overall study context: Participants could have had prior anti-PD-1, anti-PD-L1 or anti-CTLA-4 therapy, and more than 35% had some.

Germline loops: CDR1 ENHRY, CDR2 SYGVKD. The CDR3 covers 12 residues. Unmatched junction bases numbered 5, after V lost 10 bases and J lost 5 bases. Data came from immunoSEQ multiplex PCR; TCRdb stores just in-frame clones and leaves some out. Among 60,000 to 65,000 clones listed, roughly nine tenths were seen once. This receptor was taken from an adult with an advanced solid tumor such as melanoma, head and neck, liver or kidney cancer. The V call is TRBV10-3, the J call TRBJ1-5; TRBD1 aligns across 7 bases. The source material was CD4+ or CD8+ T cells sorted from blood, sampled in a trial of the OX40 agonist ivuxolimab. This chain's CDR3 is CATGQADQPQHF. In DNA, the CDR3 is TGTGCCACCGGACAGGCCGATCAGCCCCAGCATTTT.